The entry below gives a single TCR beta chain sequence along with its context. Its recognized antigen is unknown. Per-nucleotide qualities are absent, and no much larger clonotype sits a single base away. The identical CDR3 is also encoded by other nucleotide sequences in the sample. Measured from the cysteine to the phenylalanine, the CDR3 is 14 residues long. Of all the DNA, just the CDR3 is kept, 42 bases in frame from base 1. V and J lose 0 bases and 4 bases, and a span of 10 bases separates them. Via the germline V gene, CDR1 is SGDLS and CDR2 YYNGEE. This sample was taken from a study of CD8+ T cells in alopecia areata (dated by TCRdb to 2016 to 2018). For context, the study as a whole: The treated patients, all with moderate-to-severe alopecia areata, were enrolled in an open-label pilot trial of oral tofacitinib given at 5 to 10 mg twice daily. The RNA source kit depended on sample type: the PAXgene miRNA kit for fixed scalp, the miRNeasy kit for PBMCs, and the RNeasy kit for mouse skin. Patients stayed on tofacitinib for 6 to 18 months and then had 6 months of follow-up off drug so that delayed response and recurrence could be assessed. On the human side, TCRbeta sequencing was run on scalp tissue and on sorted CD4+ and CD8+ peripheral blood T cells from healthy controls and from alopecia areata patients with either patchy or totalis/universalis disease. Amplification of TCRbeta CDR3 regions was done by immunoSEQ multiplex PCR using 35 Vbeta forward primers and 13 Jbeta reverse primers. The study used high-throughput TCRbeta sequencing to examine T cell clonal expansion in alopecia areata, in both the C3H/HeJ mouse model and human patients. In treated patients, disease severity was measured using the SALT score, which gives the percentage of scalp surface area affected. Biopsies were taken from tofacitinib-treated patients at baseline and at 4 and 24 weeks of treatment, and a later scalp biopsy was taken in several of the tofacitinib-treated patients. Scalp clonality was compared among normal scalp (n=4), patchy alopecia areata scalp (n=8), and alopecia totalis/universalis scalp (n=8). Broad study findings and their caveats: Shared TCR sequences between patients were less evident than in mice, which may be partly attributable to HLA diversity in the patient population. Scalp TCR repertoire analysis is complicated because resident alphabeta T cells in normal human skin are also sequenced, whereas mouse skin is dominated by gammadelta T cells. Because the treated cohort was small and had only one nonresponder, larger studies are needed to examine links between baseline CD8+ expansion and response. With tofacitinib, both scalp clonality and the number of expanded CD8+ clones among the top 100 scalp clones went down significantly. Many expanded lesional clones were found to persist in scalp and blood during tofacitinib treatment, and relapse after treatment cessation may be partly explained by this persistence. Lesional scalp, especially in alopecia totalis/universalis, showed higher clonality and more expanded CD8+ clones than normal scalp, suggesting antigenic drive.

The library was prepared using the immunoSEQ multiplex PCR assay. To provide template for TCR sequencing, every sample had RNA extracted and reverse transcribed into cDNA. SuperScript III was used to make first-strand cDNA, primed with a 2:1 mix of oligo-dT and random hexamers. Amplification bias was assessed with a synthetic immune receptor repertoire, and residual bias was removed computationally. The study's own analysis went as follows. After raw reads were preprocessed to remove errors, the CDR3 was defined following IMGT conventions as running from the conserved cysteine to phenylalanine. Clonality was calculated as 1 minus Shannon entropy normalized by log2 of the number of productive unique TCRs. CD4 or CD8 identity of scalp clones was inferred by cross-referencing scalp TCRbeta sequences with sorted blood CD4 and CD8 repertoires. TCRdb's version of the immuneACCESS table is confined to in-frame rearrangements and falls short of the full clone set. An unresolved V gene accounts for under half of the shortfall where checked; the remainder is of unknown origin. V and J calls and clone size are as listed in that table; D and trimming were resolved from the DNA. The sample table records 110,000 to 150,000 clones; roughly 54% of these occur just once. The ten largest clones add up to about 16% of the sample.

Sample time point, as interpreted from the label and publication: around 4 weeks on oral tofacitinib. The label giving this sample's treatment or condition can be read as: oral pan-JAK inhibitor, 5-10 mg twice daily. From alopecia areata patients, peripheral blood was collected along with lesional scalp punch biopsies. PBMCs were isolated by density centrifugation and stained for CD3, CD4 and CD8, and CD4+ and CD8+ T cells were sorted on a FACSAria. Sequenced material: CD8+ T cells sorted from blood, taken at week 4, from a patient treated with tofacitinib. The V and J genes are TRBV9 and TRBJ1-1; the D segment cannot be called with confidence. The TCR comes from a human donor with alopecia areata. The nucleotides read TGTGCCAGCAGCGTAGGCACTGGAGGCACTGAAGCTTTCTTT. Its amino acids are CASSVGTGGTEAFF.